A single sample gave rise to the 23 T cell receptor beta chains below, sequenced in a study of CD8 T cells in Susac syndrome. RNA totalling roughly 0.45 to 1 ug underwent reverse transcription with random hexamers. TCRdb reanalysed the immunoSEQ multiplex PCR reads using MiXCR and keeps one entry per CDR3 protein. The profile shows roughly 190,000 distinct CDR3 sequences, approximately 94% of them singletons. Sequenced material: CD4+ T cells from PBMCs. All receptors derive from a human donor with Susac syndrome.

The chain combines TRBV29-1 with TRBJ2-5, with D possibly called TRBD1 or TRBD2 (6 bases each). Trimming cost V 6 bases and J 7 bases, with 21 bases left between them. This CDR3 is built from 14 residues. CDR1 and CDR2 from the germline V gene are SQVTM and ANQGSEA. The CDR3 DNA follows: TGCAGCGTCTATACGGGGGCCTCGGGATGGACCCAGTACTTC. Translating gives CSVYTGASGWTQYF.

The chain couples TRBV12-3 or TRBV12-4 to TRBJ2-7; 7 bases align to TRBD1. The CDR3 consists of 13 residues. The junction had 6 bases not matched to a gene; V was cut back by 5 bases and J by 5 bases. DNA for the CDR3: TGTGCCAGCAGTCCACGGACAGGTCACGAGCAGTACTTC. This translates into CASSPRTGHEQYF.

The rearrangement links TRBV5-1 to TRBJ2-5; possibly TRBD1 for D (6 bases). Germline CDR1 reads SGHRS; CDR2 reads YFSETQ. V was shortened by 0 bases and J by 5 bases, with 14 bases between the two germline ends. The CDR3 extends over 15 amino acids. The CDR3 DNA reads as TGCGCCAGCAGCTTGGCCGGGACATCATGGGAGACCCAGTACTTC. Its translation: CASSLAGTSWETQYF.

V is TRBV4-1 and J is TRBJ2-1; 8 bases fit TRBD2. V lost 0 bases to trimming and J lost 5 bases; unmatched junction nucleotides: 3. Per the germline V gene, CDR1 is MGHRA and CDR2 is YSYEKL. This CDR3 contains 15 residues. For the CDR3, the DNA is TGCGCCAGCAGCCAAGAGGGTAGCGGGAACAATGAGCAGTTCTTC. Translation: CASSQEGSGNNEQFF.

The gene calls are TRBV12-3 or TRBV12-4 and TRBJ2-2, with a weak D call TRBD2 (5 bases). The V end lost 6 bases, the J end lost 3 bases, and 8 bases lay between the germline ends. The CDR3 consists of 13 residues. The CDR3 bases are TGTGCCAGCAGCGGACTTCACACCGGGGAGCTGTTTTTT. Translation gives CASSGLHTGELFF.

The rearrangement uses TRBV10-3 and TRBJ2-7; 9 nucleotides agree with TRBD2. CDR3 length: 14 amino acids. Germline CDR1 reads ENHRY; CDR2 reads SYGVKD. The J segment lost 0 bases and the V segment lost 10 bases, leaving 7 bases of the junction unmatched. The CDR3 coding sequence is TGTGCCACCACCTCTAGCGGGGCCTCCTACGAGCAGTACTTC. As protein: CATTSSGASYEQYF.

V is TRBV20-1 and J is TRBJ2-3, with D hard to call. Germline CDR1 is DFQATT and CDR2 is SNEGSKA (reference sequence). The CDR3 totals 15 residues. The V gene lost 3 bases and the J gene lost 2 bases, with 15 bases spanning the gap. CDR3 in amino acids: CSASFSPGDTDTQYF. DNA for the CDR3: TGCAGTGCTAGCTTCAGTCCGGGTGACACAGATACGCAGTATTTT.

This sequence joins TRBV3-1 and TRBJ1-1, with 7 bases aligning to TRBD1. CDR1 is LGHDT, CDR2 YNNKEL, per germline (reference sequence). The ends lost 0 bases at V and 4 bases at J; junction bases unmatched: 5. This CDR3 contains 15 residues. The CDR3 spells CASSQDGGQTTEAFF. CDR3 in DNA: TGTGCCAGCAGCCAAGATGGGGGACAGACCACTGAAGCTTTCTTT. The entire variable domain, with the rest obtained from reference TRBV3-1 and TRBJ1-1, is as follows: DTAVSQTPKYLVTQMGNDKSIKCEQNLGHDTMYWYKQDSKKFLKIMFSYNNKELIINETVPNRFSPKSPDKAHLNLHINSLELGDSAVYFCASSQDGGQTTEAFFGQGTRLTVV.

The chain is built from TRBV29-1 and TRBJ1-1; 10 nucleotides line up with TRBD1. V dropped 4 bases and J dropped 4; count of bases not matched to a gene: 6. The CDR3 totals 14 residues. Per the germline V gene, CDR1 is SQVTM and CDR2 is ANQGSEA. CDR3 in DNA: TGCAGCGTTGGACAGGGGGCATTCGTCACTGAAGCTTTCTTT. It codes for CSVGQGAFVTEAFF.

The chain is built from TRBV20-1 and TRBJ2-5; a weak D match, TRBD2 (7 bases). The CDR3 contains 16 residues. Deletions cut 1 base from V and 6 bases from J, with 21 bases between. The germline V gene has CDR1 DFQATT and CDR2 SNEGSKA (reference sequence). CDR3 bases: TGCAGTGCTAGAGTTACCGGGGGGCCGGTTACAAAGACCCAGTACTTC. Translated, it gives CSARVTGGPVTKTQYF.

CDR3 amino acids: CAWVGTSGGPRDTQYF. CDR3 nucleotide sequence: TGTGCCTGGGTCGGAACTAGCGGGGGGCCGCGGGATACGCAGTATTTT. J is TRBJ2-3 and V is TRBV30; 12 bases match TRBD2. Germline loops: CDR1 GTSNPN, CDR2 SVGIG (reference sequence). The J segment lost 6 bases and the V segment lost 5 bases, leaving 12 bases of the junction unmatched. The CDR3 length is 16 residues.

This chain uses TRBV4-2 with TRBJ2-3; TRBD1 is a possible D gene (6 bases). Germline values: CDR1 LGHNA, CDR2 YNFKEQ. The CDR3 extends over 15 amino acids. Trimming stripped 0 bases from V and 0 bases from J, with 7 bases between. The CDR3 nucleotides are TGTGCCAGCAGCCAAGAGGGGGCAAGCACAGATACGCAGTATTTT. Its protein is CASSQEGASTDTQYF.

This sequence joins TRBV5-1 and TRBJ2-1; D is undetermined. The CDR3 runs 12 residues. Germline V lookup: CDR1 SGHRS, CDR2 YFSETQ. V dropped 0 bases and J dropped 8 bases, with 6 bases sitting between them. The CDR3 sequence: CASSLASYEQFF. The CDR3 DNA follows: TGCGCCAGCAGCTTGGCTAGTTATGAGCAGTTCTTC.

This clonotype was counted between two and nine times. This rearrangement joins TRBV24-1 to TRBJ2-3, with 13 bases lining up with TRBD2. J gave up 6 bases and V 2 bases, and 4 bases lay outside the gene matches. Germline V gene lookup returns CDR1 KGHDR and CDR2 SFDVKD. CDR3 size: 16 residues. The CDR3 nucleotides are TGTGCCACCAGTGATTCCGGACTAGCGGGGGCCGATACGCAGTATTTT. Translating gives CATSDSGLAGADTQYF.

V gene TRBV30 combines with J gene TRBJ2-4; D gene unclear. V was clipped by 0 bases and J by 10 bases, with 10 bases between them. The germline CDR1 and CDR2 sequences are GTSNPN and SVGIG (reference sequence). The CDR3 consists of 12 residues. The chain's CDR3 is CAWSVLESIQYF. In DNA form, the CDR3 reads TGTGCCTGGAGTGTACTTGAGTCGATTCAGTACTTC.

This rearrangement joins TRBV7-3 to TRBJ2-1; weak D call: TRBD1 (6 bases). The V and J ends lost 5 bases and 9 bases respectively, with 14 bases between them. From germline, CDR1 is SGHTA and CDR2 FQGTGA. The length of the CDR3 is 13 residues. This CDR3 reads CASSTNRVGEQFF. The CDR3 DNA is TGTGCCAGCAGCACTAACAGGGTTGGTGAGCAGTTCTTC.

This clonotype was detected only once. The chain is built from TRBV29-1 and TRBJ2-5; 11 bases agree with TRBD1. Unmatched junction bases numbered 14, after V lost 7 bases and J lost 7 bases. This CDR3 has 15 amino acids. Looked up from germline, CDR1 is SQVTM and CDR2 is ANQGSEA. The CDR3 spells CSGRTGGSGVGTQYF. The CDR3, as DNA: TGCAGCGGTCGGACAGGGGGCTCTGGGGTGGGGACCCAGTACTTC.

This clonotype appeared a single time. The chain is built from TRBV2 and TRBJ1-1; perhaps TRBD1 as D (5 bases). Trimming took 2 bases from V and 0 from J, leaving 13 bases between them. The CDR3 loop spans 16 amino acids. Germline CDR1 and CDR2: SNHLY and FYNNEI. CDR3 coding DNA: TGTGCCAGCAGTGAAACCAAGGGACGGGTGAACACTGAAGCTTTCTTT. It codes for CASSETKGRVNTEAFF.

V usage is TRBV20-1 and J usage is TRBJ2-5, with D tentatively TRBD2 (6 bases). Germline CDR1 and CDR2: DFQATT and SNEGSKA (reference sequence). With 7 bases removed from V and 5 bases from J, the gap between germline ends came to 20 bases. The length of the CDR3 is 14 residues. The CDR3 sequence is CSGLVLGRQETQYF. CDR3 bases: TGCAGTGGGCTGGTGTTGGGGAGGCAGGAGACCCAGTACTTC.

The V and J genes are TRBV5-1 and TRBJ2-2; TRBD1 agrees at 7 bases. With V trimmed by 4 bases and J by 0 bases, 6 bases remained unmatched. Germline lookup yields CDR1 SGHRS and CDR2 YFSETQ. This CDR3 contains 16 residues. This CDR3 is CASSEIGTANTGELFF. CDR3 sequence (DNA): TGCGCCAGCAGCGAGATAGGGACAGCGAACACCGGGGAGCTGTTTTTT. Drawing the rest from reference TRBV5-1 and TRBJ2-2, the complete variable domain is KAGVTQTPRYLIKTRGQQVTLSCSPISGHRSVSWYQQTPGQGLQFLFEYFSETQRNKGNFPGRFSGRQFSNSRSEMNVSTLELGDSALYLCASSEIGTANTGELFFGEGSRLTVL.

The CDR3 DNA reads as TGCAGTGCTAGGTGGGTCTCCTACGAGCAGTACTTC. Amino acid sequence: CSARWVSYEQYF. This chain uses TRBV20-1 with TRBJ2-7; D not certain. Deletions cut 3 bases from V and 0 bases from J, with 6 bases between. Germline CDR1 reads DFQATT; CDR2 reads SNEGSKA (reference sequence). The CDR3 contains 12 residues.

This clonotype showed up just a few times. The rearrangement joins TRBV12-3 or TRBV12-4 to TRBJ1-2; D ambiguous. V was shortened by 1 base and J by 8 bases, with 11 bases between the two germline ends. CDR3 length: 13 residues. CDR3 sequence (DNA): TGTGCCAGCAGTTTAGAGGGTTTAGGCGGCTACACCTTC. It is translated as CASSLEGLGGYTF.

The V gene is TRBV5-1, the J gene TRBJ1-5, with D perhaps TRBD1 (5 bases). The germline V gene has CDR1 SGHRS and CDR2 YFSETQ. V lost 0 bases and J lost 4, with 8 bases in between. This CDR3 is 14 amino acids long. The CDR3 protein is CASSLGGANQPQHF. The CDR3 DNA sequence: TGCGCCAGCAGCTTGGGTGGGGCTAATCAGCCCCAGCATTTT.